A selection of T cell receptor beta chains follows, all from one sample in a study of Ad26.COV2.S vaccination and SARS-CoV-2 variants. Generated by immunoSEQ multiplex PCR, the TCRdb table keeps only in-frame clones and is missing some. The sample has more than 300,000 clones, around 89% seen once. The sample in question was peripheral blood, obtained in a trial of Ad26.COV2.S vaccine versus placebo. Receptors were obtained from a person between 18 and 59 years old who received the Ad26.COV2.S COVID-19 vaccine or a placebo. Both conserved end residues are part of each CDR3. A D gene is named only where the DNA matches it firmly. The size of a clone is reported for some rows only, either as once, few or many, or as a class for expanded clones.

CDR3 protein,CDR3 DNA,V gene,clone size,J gene,D gene
CASSLFRTARTSGGFYEQYF,TGTGCCAGCAGTTTATTTAGGACAGCCCGGACTAGCGGGGGTTTCTACGAGCAGTACTTC,TRBV28,.,TRBJ2-7,TRBD2
CASSLRGRLETQYF,TGCGCCAGCAGCTTGAGGGGGCGCCTAGAGACCCAGTACTTC,TRBV5-1,.,TRBJ2-5,TRBD1
CASRIRDTSTDTQYF,TGTGCCAGCAGAATACGGGACACTAGCACAGATACGCAGTATTTT,TRBV28,.,TRBJ2-3,.
CSARGENEQYF,TGCAGTGCTAGAGGGGAGAACGAGCAGTACTTC,TRBV20-1,.,TRBJ2-7,.
CASSEPDWYQETQYF,TGTGCCAGCAGTGAACCCGACTGGTACCAAGAGACCCAGTACTTC,TRBV6-1,.,TRBJ2-5,.
CASRRVGGAYGYTF,TGTGCCAGCAGACGAGTAGGGGGAGCCTATGGCTACACCTTC,TRBV6-5,.,TRBJ1-2,.
CASSRGGGLYEQYF,TGTGCCAGCAGCCGTGGCGGGGGGCTCTACGAGCAGTACTTC,TRBV3-1/TRBV3-2,.,TRBJ2-7,TRBD2
CATSDGRRGATNEKLFF,TGTGCCACCAGTGATGGCCGACGAGGTGCAACTAATGAAAAACTGTTTTTT,TRBV24-1,.,TRBJ1-4,.
CASSSQESETQYF,TGTGCCAGCAGTTCCCAGGAGTCGGAGACCCAGTACTTC,TRBV12-3/TRBV12-4,.,TRBJ2-5,.
CASSNRGPLNFENYGYTF,TGCGCCAGCAGCAACAGGGGCCCCCTTAATTTTGAGAACTATGGCTACACCTTC,TRBV5-1,.,TRBJ1-2,TRBD1
CASSLSYSYEQYF,TGCGCCAGCAGCTTGTCTTACAGCTACGAGCAGTACTTC,TRBV5-1,.,TRBJ2-7,.
CASSSGGYGYTF,TGTGCCAGCAGTTCAGGGGGCTATGGCTACACCTTC,TRBV28,once,TRBJ1-2,TRBD1
CASRDRGRVGNQPQHF,TGTGCCAGCAGGGACAGGGGAAGAGTTGGCAATCAGCCCCAGCATTTT,TRBV21-1,.,TRBJ1-5,.
CASSSGLGELGYTF,TGTGCCAGCAGTTCCGGTTTAGGGGAGCTGGGCTACACCTTC,TRBV6-5,.,TRBJ1-2,.
CASSAVQGSPLHF,TGTGCCAGCAGCGCAGTACAGGGTTCACCCCTCCACTTT,TRBV7-8,.,TRBJ1-6,.
CASRDRLKYEQYF,TGTGCCAGCCGGGACCGACTAAAATACGAGCAGTACTTC,TRBV28,.,TRBJ2-7,.
CASSYSNRGWSPLHF,TGTGCCAGCAGTTACTCGAACAGGGGATGGTCACCCCTCCACTTT,TRBV6-5,.,TRBJ1-6,TRBD1
CASSRNLENYGYTF,TGTGCCAGCAGCCGAAATCTGGAGAACTATGGCTACACCTTC,TRBV6-6,.,TRBJ1-2,.
CASSLPGPSPYEQYF,TGTGCCAGCAGCTTGCCAGGGCCGAGCCCCTACGAGCAGTACTTC,TRBV5-4,.,TRBJ2-7,.
CASSFAHDRVSFGYTF,TGCGCCAGCAGCTTCGCCCACGACAGGGTAAGCTTCGGCTACACCTTC,TRBV5-1,.,TRBJ1-2,TRBD1
CATRRASVNYEQYF,TGTGCCACCAGGCGGGCAAGCGTGAACTACGAGCAGTACTTC,TRBV27,.,TRBJ2-7,.
CASSLDTDTQYF,TGTGCCAGCAGCTTGGATACAGATACGCAGTATTTT,TRBV5-5,.,TRBJ2-3,.
CASSKGLAENTGELFF,TGCGCCAGCAGCAAGGGACTAGCGGAGAACACCGGGGAGCTGTTTTTT,TRBV5-1,.,TRBJ2-2,TRBD2
CASREGRGNTEAFF,TGCGCCAGCAGGGAGGGGAGAGGGAACACTGAAGCTTTCTTT,TRBV10-2,.,TRBJ1-1,.
CASSFLSTNEKLFF,TGTGCCAGCAGTTTTCTATCGACTAATGAAAAACTGTTTTTT,TRBV28,.,TRBJ1-4,.
CASQRTFSGSYTQYF,TGTGCCAGTCAGAGGACTTTTAGCGGGAGCTATACGCAGTATTTT,TRBV28,.,TRBJ2-3,TRBD2
CSVEGRAPVVDGYTF,TGCAGCGTTGAGGGCAGAGCCCCCGTAGTAGATGGCTACACCTTC,TRBV29-1,.,TRBJ1-2,.
CASSHLTYDNEKLFF,TGTGCCAGCAGCCACCTGACATACGATAATGAAAAACTGTTTTTT,TRBV4-2,.,TRBJ1-4,.